The entry below gives a single T cell receptor (beta chain) sequence along with its context. Its antigen is unidentified. The sample comes from a study of response to subunit inactivated influenza vaccine. Regarding the study as a whole: The authors offered the suggestion that each seasonal influenza vaccination recruits few new T cells.

V was pared by 7 bases and J by 8 bases, with 11 bases of the junction left unmatched. This CDR3 has 15 residues. MiXCR, applied by TCRdb to the RT-PCR reads, yields one record per CDR3 protein. Of hundreds of thousands of distinct CDR3 sequences listed, approximately 7.7% were seen once; the top ten hold 13%. The sample in question was PBMCs from blood, obtained 23 months after vaccination. This chain uses TRBV12-3 or TRBV12-4 with TRBJ2-1, with 10 positions matching TRBD1. The TCR originated in a man aged 50-75 years who received an inactivated influenza vaccine. CDR3 amino acids: CASTSRRDRGYEQFF. CDR3 sequence (DNA): TGTGCCAGCACCTCCCGGCGGGACAGGGGTTATGAGCAGTTCTTC.